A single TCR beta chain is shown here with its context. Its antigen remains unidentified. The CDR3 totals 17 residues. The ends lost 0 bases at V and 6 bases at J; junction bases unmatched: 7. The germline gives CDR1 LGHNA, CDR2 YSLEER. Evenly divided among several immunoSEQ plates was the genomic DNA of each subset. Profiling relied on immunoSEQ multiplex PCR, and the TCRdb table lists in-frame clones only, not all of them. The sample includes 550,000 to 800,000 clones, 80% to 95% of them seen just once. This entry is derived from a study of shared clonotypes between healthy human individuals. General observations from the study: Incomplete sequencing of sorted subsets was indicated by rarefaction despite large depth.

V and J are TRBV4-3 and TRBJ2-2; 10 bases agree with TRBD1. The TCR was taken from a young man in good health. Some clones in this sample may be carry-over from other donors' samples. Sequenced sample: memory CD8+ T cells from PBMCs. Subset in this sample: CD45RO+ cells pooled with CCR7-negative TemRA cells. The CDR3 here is CASSQDWRQGAPGELFF. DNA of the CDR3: TGCGCCAGCAGCCAAGATTGGCGACAGGGGGCTCCCGGGGAGCTGTTTTTT.